Sequencing of this T cell receptor (beta chain) was carried out in a study of Graves' ophthalmopathy and Graves' hyperthyroidism. Background on the study: Where ophthalmopathy was absent within 18 months of follow-up, hyperthyroidism was stable.

With respect to this clonotype: No antigen is known for it.

TCR beta CDR3 amplification used RNA transcripts. An opening RT-PCR round employed HTBI primers and preceded a second-round multiplex PCR. TCRdb reprocessed the multiplex PCR reads via MiXCR and lists one record per CDR3 protein. There are about 1.1 million distinct CDR3 sequences in the sample; 35% to 40% occur only once, and roughly 11% lies in the top ten. Study findings and constraints: Blood shared most expanded thyroid clonotypes above 0.001 frequency.

The CDR3 consists of 18 residues. In germline, CDR1 is ENHRY, CDR2 SYGVKD. With V trimmed by 2 bases and J by 5 bases, 12 bases remained unmatched. Patients newly diagnosed with hyperthyroidism, under 2 months' duration, were aged 18 to 65, the study reports. Orbital computed tomography and thyroid ultrasound, along with TRAb, serum thyroxine and clinical symptoms, underpinned diagnosis. The sequenced sample was peripheral blood or thyroid tissue (not recorded which). J is TRBJ2-7 and V is TRBV10-3; 13 nucleotides align to TRBD2. This TCR was recovered from an adult man with Graves' hyperthyroidism. CDR3 sequence reads: CAISEGRSFGTSGDEQYF. CDR3 in DNA: TGTGCCATCAGTGAGGGACGAAGTTTCGGGACTAGCGGGGACGAGCAGTACTTC.